The 27 T cell receptor beta chains reported below all come from one sample, sequenced in a study of blood T cell repertoires in COVID-19. Clones were read by immunoSEQ multiplex PCR, and TCRdb kept only the in-frame ones, dropping some. The sample yields hundreds of thousands of clones, approximately 88% seen once. The material sequenced was peripheral blood. Source of these receptors: a woman in her fifties or sixties with COVID-19, enrolled during active disease.

This chain links TRBV12-3 or TRBV12-4 with TRBJ2-7, with D perhaps matching TRBD2 (6 bases). V dropped 5 bases and J dropped 8 bases, with 16 bases sitting between them. The CDR3 loop spans 13 amino acids. CDR3 protein: CASSPGTGDQQYF. For the CDR3, the DNA is TGTGCCAGCAGTCCAGGGACGGGAGACCAGCAGTACTTC.

The chain is built from TRBV6-5 and TRBJ2-3; D possibly corresponds to TRBD2 (5 bases). The germline V and J ends were trimmed by 7 bases and 2 bases, with 13 bases remaining between them. CDR1 and CDR2 (germline): MNHEY, SVGAGI. CDR3 size: 14 residues. The CDR3 is CASTPPGNTDTQYF. The CDR3 nucleotides read TGTGCCAGCACTCCACCCGGGAACACAGATACGCAGTATTTT.

This chain uses TRBV6-5 with TRBJ2-1, with 10 bases that match TRBD2. Trimming at V came to 5 bases and at J to 10 bases, leaving 11 bases not matched to a gene. This CDR3 has 15 amino acids. Germline V gene data show CDR1 as MNHEY and CDR2 as SVGAGI. DNA of the CDR3: TGTGCCAGCAGTCGACCGGGACTAGCGTCTCGGGAGCAGTTCTTC. It is translated as CASSRPGLASREQFF.

The rearrangement joins TRBV7-6 to TRBJ1-6; D gene uncertain. V was clipped by 0 bases and J by 5 bases, with 8 bases between them. CDR3 length: 15 amino acids. CDR1 and CDR2 from the germline V gene are SGHVS and FNYEAQ. The CDR3 region has the DNA TGTGCCAGCAGCTTAGCACCGGGGAATAATTCACCCCTCCACTTT. Translated, it gives CASSLAPGNNSPLHF.

This rearrangement joins TRBV7-9 to TRBJ1-4; D is unclear. CDR3 size: 14 residues. Per germline, CDR1 SEHNR and CDR2 FQNEAQ (reference sequence). V lost 5 bases, J lost 8 bases, and 15 bases lay in between. The CDR3 is CASSLAEVWEKLFF. For the CDR3, the DNA is TGTGCCAGCAGCCTGGCGGAGGTATGGGAAAAACTGTTTTTT.

The chain combines TRBV19 with TRBJ2-5; weak D call: TRBD2 (5 bases). The CDR3 loop spans 14 amino acids. The germline V and J ends were trimmed by 6 bases and 2 bases, with 13 bases remaining between them. Looked up from germline, CDR1 is LNHDA and CDR2 is SQIVND (reference sequence). CDR3 nucleotides: TGTGCCAGTAGCGGACTGTCACTGCAAGAGACCCAGTACTTC. Translation: CASSGLSLQETQYF.

This chain uses TRBV9 with TRBJ1-1, with D possibly TRBD1 on 5 matching bases. This CDR3 comprises 15 residues. Trimming stripped 0 bases from V and 4 bases from J, with 13 bases between. Germline V gives CDR1 SGDLS, CDR2 YYNGEE. CDR3 nucleotide sequence: TGTGCCAGCAGCGTAGAAGCTAGGGGCATCACTGAAGCTTTCTTT. The encoded protein is CASSVEARGITEAFF.

This chain joins TRBV5-6 and TRBJ1-2, with D uncertain. There are 13 residues in the CDR3. The germline V gene encodes CDR1 SGHDT and CDR2 YYEEEE. The V gene lost 6 bases and the J gene lost 2 bases, with 11 bases spanning the gap. The CDR3 region is CASTTEANYGYTF. The CDR3 bases are TGTGCCAGCACTACGGAGGCGAACTATGGCTACACCTTC.

The rearrangement links TRBV5-1 to TRBJ2-7; 8 bases are a match to TRBD1. The CDR3 is 15 amino acids. The J segment lost 3 bases and the V segment lost 5 bases, leaving 10 bases of the junction unmatched. From germline, CDR1 is SGHRS and CDR2 YFSETQ. CDR3 coding DNA: TGCGCCAGCAGTTCTGGGACAGGTAAATTCTACGAGCAGTACTTC. This codes for CASSSGTGKFYEQYF.

The V gene is TRBV19, the J gene TRBJ1-1; TRBD1 might be the D (6 bases). Trimming stripped 7 bases from V and 2 bases from J, with 20 bases between. Germline loops: CDR1 LNHDA, CDR2 SQIVND (reference sequence). There are 16 residues in the CDR3. The CDR3: CASTFLRGMRNTEAFF. CDR3 DNA sequence: TGTGCCAGTACTTTCTTAAGGGGGATGAGAAACACTGAAGCTTTCTTT.

Worth noting for this clone: Distinct nucleotide sequences in the sample also encode this CDR3. The chain couples TRBV5-1 to TRBJ1-6; 8 bases fit TRBD1. CDR3 size: 15 residues. V was pared by 0 bases and J by 6 bases, with 2 bases of the junction left unmatched. The germline CDR1 and CDR2 sequences are SGHRS and YFSETQ. The CDR3 loop reads CASSLGGQGNSPLHF. The CDR3 DNA reads as TGCGCCAGCAGCTTGGGTGGACAGGGTAATTCACCCCTCCACTTT.

This chain links TRBV9 with TRBJ2-5; D is uncertain. Trimming removed 0 bases from V and 1 base from J, with 7 bases in between. Germline V gives CDR1 SGDLS, CDR2 YYNGEE. The CDR3 runs 14 residues. In DNA form, the CDR3 reads TGTGCCAGCAGCGTAGGGGCAGCCCAAGAGACCCAGTACTTC. This encodes CASSVGAAQETQYF. Full variable domain (remainder filled in from reference TRBV9 and TRBJ2-5): DSGVTQTPKHLITATGQRVTLRCSPRSGDLSVYWYQQSLDQGLQFLIQYYNGEERAKGNILERFSAQQFPDLHSELNLSSLELGDSALYFCASSVGAAQETQYFGPGTRLLVL.

A remark on this clone: The same CDR3 also results from other DNA sequences found in this sample. The chain joins TRBV30 to TRBJ1-2, with D maybe TRBD1 (6 bases). V lost 2 bases and J lost 4, with 11 bases in between. The germline V gene encodes CDR1 GTSNPN and CDR2 SVGIG (reference sequence). The CDR3 length is 13 residues. The CDR3 region is CAWSPGQLYGYTF. The CDR3, as DNA: TGTGCCTGGAGTCCAGGACAGCTCTATGGCTACACCTTC.

This clone was seen just once. The V and J genes are TRBV19 and TRBJ2-7; TRBD2 matches at 11 bases. The CDR3 has 17 amino acids. The J segment lost 2 bases and the V segment lost 6 bases, leaving 12 bases of the junction unmatched. The V gene's germline CDR1 is LNHDA and CDR2 SQIVND (reference sequence). CDR3 DNA: TGTGCCAGTAGCTTTTCGACCGGGACTAGCGGAGCCTACGAGCAGTACTTC. Translation gives CASSFSTGTSGAYEQYF.

This clone showed up many times. The V and J genes are TRBV7-8 and TRBJ2-3, with 12 bases identical to TRBD2. Losses at the gene ends were 3 bases for V and 6 bases for J; bases not matched to a gene: 1. The germline gives CDR1 SGHVS, CDR2 FQNEAQ. This CDR3 is built from 14 residues. The CDR3 DNA sequence: TGTGCCAGCAGCTTGGGGACTAGCGGGGATACGCAGTATTTT. It is translated as CASSLGTSGDTQYF.

The chain carries TRBV11-2 and TRBJ1-1; D is perhaps TRBD1 (6 bases). CDR3 size: 16 residues. Germline CDR1 SGHAT, CDR2 FQNNGV. Trimming removed 1 base at V and 1 base at J, with 13 bases between. Here the CDR3 DNA reads TGTGCCAGCAGCTTAGTGGAGGGGGGGGCGAACACTGAAGCTTTCTTT. It encodes CASSLVEGGANTEAFF.

In this sample, this clone turned up a few times. The CDR3 DNA sequence: TGTGCCAGCAGCCCCAGGGCCCAACCGCGAGCTTTCTTT. Protein product: CASSPRAQPRAFF. The chain is built from TRBV3-1 (or the pseudogene TRBV3-2) and TRBJ1-1; D possibly corresponds to TRBD1 (5 bases). Germline assignment: CDR1 LGHDT and CDR2 YNNKEL (reference sequence). Trimming stripped 4 bases from V and 10 bases from J, with 16 bases between. The CDR3 spans 13 residues.

The V and J genes are TRBV29-1 and TRBJ2-5; TRBD1 matches at 9 bases. There are 14 residues in the CDR3. Trimming took 6 bases from V and 5 from J; bases not matched to a gene: 10. The germline CDR1 and CDR2 sequences are SQVTM and ANQGSEA. CDR3 in DNA: TGCAGCGTACCGGGACAGGGCCAGGACGAGACCCAGTACTTC. Protein product: CSVPGQGQDETQYF.

The rearrangement joins TRBV5-6 to TRBJ1-1; 7 nucleotides match TRBD1. Germline V gene data show CDR1 as SGHDT and CDR2 as YYEEEE. The trim removed 4 bases at V and 0 bases at J, leaving 9 bases unmatched. This CDR3 region has 16 residues. CDR3 sequence reads: CASSPIPGTVNTEAFF. CDR3 in DNA: TGTGCCAGCAGCCCCATCCCCGGGACAGTGAACACTGAAGCTTTCTTT.

V usage is TRBV7-8 and J usage is TRBJ2-7; TRBD1 is a possible D gene (6 bases). This CDR3 comprises 17 residues. With 5 bases removed from V and 5 bases from J, the gap between germline ends came to 25 bases. CDR1 SGHVS and CDR2 FQNEAQ come from the germline V gene. CDR3 bases: TGTGCCAGCAGCAAAGGTCCAGGGGCGCCTTCTGCTAACGAGCAGTACTTC. Its translation: CASSKGPGAPSANEQYF.

The rearrangement links TRBV11-2 to TRBJ2-3; a weak D match, TRBD1 (5 bases). The CDR3 spans 14 residues. Germline lookup yields CDR1 SGHAT and CDR2 FQNNGV. Trimming shortened V by 1 base and J by 8 bases, and 13 bases separated the two germline ends. The CDR3 here is CASSLADPRGTQYF. The CDR3 nucleotides read TGTGCCAGCAGCTTAGCAGACCCAAGGGGTACGCAGTATTTT.

This chain connects TRBV5-4 to TRBJ1-4; the D gene is possibly TRBD1 (5 bases). The CDR3 totals 17 residues. Germline loops: CDR1 SGHNT, CDR2 YYREEE (reference sequence). Trimming left V 4 bases short and J 0 bases short, with 16 bases between. The CDR3, as DNA: TGTGCCAGCAGCCGCGGGGGGACTCTCCCAACTAATGAAAAACTGTTTTTT. This codes for CASSRGGTLPTNEKLFF.

This sequence joins TRBV3-1 (or the pseudogene TRBV3-2) and TRBJ2-7; D is possibly TRBD1 (6 bases). The V and J ends lost 1 base and 5 bases respectively, with 9 bases between them. This CDR3 is 13 amino acids long. Germline CDR1 is LGHDT and CDR2 is YNNKEL (reference sequence). The CDR3 region is CASSQVGGHEQYF. CDR3 DNA: TGTGCCAGCAGCCAAGTAGGGGGTCACGAGCAGTACTTC.

This chain links TRBV29-1 with TRBJ1-2, with TRBD1 as a possible D gene (5 bases). The V and J ends lost 4 bases and 6 bases respectively, with 9 bases between them. CDR1 and CDR2 (germline): SQVTM, ANQGSEA. The CDR3 runs to 11 residues. In DNA, the CDR3 is TGCAGCGTTGGGTCGGGGGATGGCTACACCTTC. This codes for CSVGSGDGYTF.

The gene calls are TRBV19 and TRBJ1-2; D unclear. V was shortened by 3 bases and J by 5 bases, with 7 bases between the two germline ends. This CDR3 is built from 12 residues. Germline V gene lookup returns CDR1 LNHDA and CDR2 SQIVND (reference sequence). CDR3 region: CASSITEYGYTF. Written as DNA, the CDR3 is TGTGCCAGTAGTATCACAGAATATGGCTACACCTTC.

This chain connects TRBV7-7 to TRBJ2-2; no definite D call. CDR3 length: 15 residues. Germline V gene sequence: CDR1 SSHAT, CDR2 FNYEAQ (reference sequence). Trimming shortened V by 0 bases and J by 5 bases, and 10 bases separated the two germline ends. The CDR3 bases are TGTGCCAGCAGCTTAGCGCCGGTCGAGACCGGGGAGCTGTTTTTT. This sequence encodes CASSLAPVETGELFF.

Remarks on this clone: Other DNA sequences in this sample translate to the same CDR3. V is TRBV19 and J is TRBJ2-7; 10 positions agree with TRBD1. Germline CDR1 LNHDA, CDR2 SQIVND (reference sequence). Unmatched junction bases numbered 0, after V lost 1 base and J lost 3 bases. CDR3 length: 14 amino acids. CDR3 amino acids: CASSIGTGGYEQYF. CDR3 DNA: TGTGCCAGTAGTATAGGGACAGGGGGCTACGAGCAGTACTTC.